Sequencing of this T cell receptor (beta chain) was carried out in a study of blood T cell repertoires in COVID-19. Clones were sequenced by immunoSEQ multiplex PCR, and TCRdb holds only the in-frame ones, with some missing. The table shows fewer than 250,000 clones, with 90% occurring only once. Trimming removed 6 bases at V and 3 bases at J, with 15 bases between. The CDR3 covers 15 residues. The germline gives CDR1 LGHDT, CDR2 YNNKEL (reference sequence). The TCR originated in a man aged 25-45 years who had been exposed to COVID-19. J is TRBJ1-5 and V is TRBV3-1 (or the pseudogene TRBV3-2), with D possibly TRBD1 on 6 matching bases. The specimen sequenced was PBMCs or T cells enriched from blood (not recorded which). CDR3: CASSNTGTNNQPQHF. The CDR3 DNA sequence: TGTGCCAGCAGTAATACAGGGACTAACAATCAGCCCCAGCATTTT.